This passage covers 29 T cell receptor beta chains from one sample sequenced in a study of T cell changes during pregnancy in multiple sclerosis. Repertoires were generated with immunoSEQ multiplex PCR, while TCRdb's copy carries only in-frame clones and drops some. The data hold approximately 100,000 clones, with 90% to 95% observed a single time. The source was peripheral blood, collected in the first trimester of pregnancy. All receptors come from a female donor with multiple sclerosis, enrolled in a pregnancy study.

This chain joins TRBV7-8 and TRBJ1-2, with TRBD1 matching over 8 bases. Germline assignment: CDR1 SGHVS and CDR2 FQNEAQ. The V segment lost 5 bases and the J segment 8 bases; nucleotides outside the gene matches: 13. CDR3 length equals 15 residues. The CDR3 region is CASSAYSQGAGGYTF. CDR3 DNA sequence: TGTGCCAGCAGCGCCTATTCTCAGGGGGCGGGCGGCTACACCTTC.

The rearrangement links TRBV9 to TRBJ1-3; D gene unclear. CDR1 is SGDLS and CDR2 is YYNGEE in the germline V gene. The CDR3 contains 15 residues. The V gene lost 0 bases and the J gene lost 6 bases, with 13 bases spanning the gap. The CDR3 DNA sequence: TGTGCCAGCAGCGTAGCCCCTGCTACTCAAAACACCATATATTTT. Translating it yields CASSVAPATQNTIYF.

The chain is built from TRBV5-1 and TRBJ1-1; TRBD1 might be the D (5 bases). With 5 bases removed from V and 1 base from J, the gap between germline ends came to 15 bases. Per germline, CDR1 SGHRS and CDR2 YFSETQ. The CDR3 runs 15 residues. In DNA, the CDR3 is TGCGCCAGCAGACCTCACAGGATAGAGAACACTGAAGCTTTCTTT. The encoded protein is CASRPHRIENTEAFF.

The genes are TRBV7-6 and TRBJ2-3, with D possibly matching TRBD1 (6 bases). This CDR3 has 14 residues. With 2 bases removed from V and 7 bases from J, the gap between germline ends came to 13 bases. From germline, CDR1 is SGHVS and CDR2 FNYEAQ. The CDR3 nucleotides read TGTGCCAGCAGCTTACATCAGGGGCAATATACGCAGTATTTT. Encoded protein: CASSLHQGQYTQYF.

This clone was counted a single time. The chain is built from TRBV5-6 and TRBJ2-7; the match to TRBD2 covers 10 bases. Germline assignment: CDR1 SGHDT and CDR2 YYEEEE. V shed 4 bases, J shed 0 bases, and the junction held 10 bases outside the gene matches. The CDR3 is made up of 17 amino acids. CDR3 amino acids: CASSTLGLAIASYEQYF. DNA of the CDR3: TGTGCCAGCAGCACCCTGGGACTAGCGATCGCCTCCTACGAGCAGTACTTC.

The chain has TRBV11-3 and TRBJ1-5; D uncertain. This CDR3 comprises 16 residues. Germline values: CDR1 SGHNT, CDR2 YENEEA. Between the trimmed V and J ends, which lost 2 bases and 6 bases, there was a span of 17 bases. This CDR3 is CASSLRCGREGQPQHF. The DNA for the CDR3 is TGTGCCAGCAGCTTACGATGCGGCCGAGAGGGTCAGCCCCAGCATTTT.

This clone has a single count. V usage is TRBV9 and J usage is TRBJ2-1; tentatively, D is TRBD1 (5 bases). Germline CDR1 reads SGDLS; CDR2 reads YYNGEE. This CDR3 has 15 amino acids. Trimming took 4 bases from V and 2 from J, leaving 13 bases between them. The CDR3 protein is CASSPPGAPYNEQFF. The CDR3 DNA is TGTGCCAGCAGCCCCCCTGGGGCCCCCTACAATGAGCAGTTCTTC.

The chain has TRBV4-2 and TRBJ2-5; the match to TRBD2 covers 10 bases. CDR1 and CDR2 (germline): LGHNA, YNFKEQ. The CDR3 covers 15 residues. V shed 0 bases and J 3 bases; nucleotides not matched to a gene: 1. The CDR3 reads CASSQDLAGEETQYF. In DNA form, the CDR3 reads TGTGCCAGCAGCCAAGATCTAGCGGGGGAAGAGACCCAGTACTTC.

The chain links TRBV5-6 to TRBJ2-5; 7 positions match TRBD1. The CDR3 length is 17 residues. Germline V lookup: CDR1 SGHDT, CDR2 YYEEEE. V lost 4 bases and J lost 5; bases outside the gene matches: 17. This CDR3 reads CASSARQGRVSWETQYF. The CDR3 nucleotides read TGTGCCAGCAGCGCGAGACAGGGAAGGGTATCGTGGGAGACCCAGTACTTC.

CDR3 region: CASSGRGNEQFF. The CDR3, as DNA: TGTGCCAGCAGTGGAAGGGGCAATGAGCAGTTCTTC. The rearrangement uses TRBV2 and TRBJ2-1; tentatively, D is TRBD1 (5 bases). The CDR3 loop spans 12 amino acids. V was clipped by 4 bases and J by 6 bases, with 7 bases between them. In germline, CDR1 is SNHLY, CDR2 FYNNEI.

This rearrangement joins TRBV30 to TRBJ1-1; 7 bases fit TRBD1. The CDR3 loop spans 15 amino acids. Per germline, CDR1 GTSNPN and CDR2 SVGIG (reference sequence). With 8 bases clipped from V and 3 bases from J, the junction kept 15 bases outside the gene matches. The CDR3 sequence is CAGAVADRADTEAFF. The CDR3 region has the DNA TGTGCCGGAGCCGTGGCTGACAGGGCAGACACTGAAGCTTTCTTT.

The chain combines TRBV19 with TRBJ2-1, with 10 positions matching TRBD2. In germline, CDR1 is LNHDA, CDR2 SQIVND (reference sequence). Trimming at V came to 3 bases and at J to 0 bases, leaving 11 bases not matched to a gene. CDR3 length: 19 residues. CDR3 in amino acids: CASSMGSLAGGNSYNEQFF. CDR3 sequence (DNA): TGTGCCAGTAGTATGGGCAGCTTAGCGGGGGGCAACTCCTACAATGAGCAGTTCTTC.

V and J are TRBV11-3 and TRBJ2-5; 13 bases map to TRBD2. This CDR3 has 15 amino acids. The germline V gene encodes CDR1 SGHNT and CDR2 YENEEA. Losses at the gene ends were 4 bases for V and 4 bases for J; bases not matched to a gene: 3. CDR3 region: CASSSRTSGGETQYF. As DNA, the CDR3 is TGTGCCAGCAGCTCCCGGACTAGCGGGGGAGAGACCCAGTACTTC.

The chain employs TRBV29-1 and TRBJ1-2; D unresolved. Germline V gene sequence: CDR1 SQVTM, CDR2 ANQGSEA. V was cut by 7 bases and J by 3 bases, with 12 bases left in between. There are 12 residues in the CDR3. The CDR3 loop is CSASSDHYGYTF. Here the CDR3 DNA reads TGCAGCGCCTCCAGCGACCACTATGGCTACACCTTC.

The CDR3: CASSLLTGKLYEQYF. The CDR3 DNA follows: TGTGCCAGCAGCTTACTGACAGGGAAACTCTACGAGCAGTACTTC. The chain has TRBV5-4 and TRBJ2-7; 7 bases agree with TRBD1. Trimming took 2 bases from V and 3 from J; bases not matched to a gene: 8. CDR1 and CDR2 from the germline V gene are SGHNT and YYREEE (reference sequence). CDR3 length: 15 amino acids.

The rearrangement uses TRBV6-5 and TRBJ2-5, with 8 bases fitting TRBD2. V shed 5 bases, J shed 11 bases, and the junction held 4 bases outside the gene matches. Germline lookup yields CDR1 MNHEY and CDR2 SVGAGI. The length of the CDR3 is 11 residues. The CDR3 DNA follows: TGTGCCAGCAGTAGAGGACTAGCTCAGTACTTC. Translation gives CASSRGLAQYF.

This chain joins TRBV6-5 and TRBJ1-6; no firm D call. Germline CDR1 reads MNHEY; CDR2 reads SVGAGI. V lost 7 bases and J 11 bases, leaving 18 bases between the germline ends. The CDR3 contains 14 residues. The CDR3 loop is CASTLRLGFAPLHF. DNA for the CDR3: TGTGCCAGCACCCTACGGCTCGGGTTTGCACCCCTCCACTTT.

The chain carries TRBV9 and TRBJ1-3; a weak D match, TRBD1 (5 bases). V shed 0 bases and J shed 3 bases, with 7 bases lying between them. Germline V lookup: CDR1 SGDLS, CDR2 YYNGEE. The CDR3 runs to 14 residues. CDR3 residues: CASSVVGLGNTIYF. The DNA of the CDR3 is TGTGCCAGCAGCGTAGTGGGGCTTGGAAACACCATATATTTT.

Turning to this clone: The junction differs from germline at one of its ends, possibly a read error. V usage is TRBV7-7 and J usage is TRBJ1-1, with D unresolved. The CDR3 contains 13 residues. In germline, CDR1 is SSHAT, CDR2 FNYEAQ (reference sequence). The CDR3 spells CASSLRSGTEAFF. CDR3 DNA: TGTGCTAGCAGCCTCCGAAGCGGCACTGAAGCTTTCTTT.

The chain combines TRBV9 with TRBJ1-3; a possible D gene is TRBD1 (5 bases). From germline, CDR1 is SGDLS and CDR2 YYNGEE. V was cut by 4 bases and J by 8 bases, with 22 bases left in between. This CDR3 is 16 amino acids long. DNA for the CDR3: TGTGCCAGCAGCTTAAGCCGAGGCGGGGGTCCTGACACCATATATTTT. Its translation is CASSLSRGGGPDTIYF.

The chain has TRBV6-4 and TRBJ2-3; D is possibly TRBD1 (5 bases). The germline gives CDR1 MRHNA, CDR2 SNTAGT. The CDR3 is 15 residues long. The V gene lost 7 bases and the J gene lost 0 bases, with 14 bases spanning the gap. The CDR3 sequence is CASTQAAGSTDTQYF. The DNA for the CDR3 is TGTGCCAGCACCCAGGCGGCAGGGAGCACAGATACGCAGTATTTT.

This clone appeared once. This chain links TRBV18 with TRBJ2-7, with TRBD2 matching over 8 bases. CDR3 length equals 13 residues. The germline V gene encodes CDR1 KGHSH and CDR2 LQKENI. V lost 6 bases to trimming and J lost 5 bases; unmatched junction nucleotides: 6. This CDR3 reads CASSPLTSDEQYF. CDR3 nucleotide sequence: TGTGCCAGCTCCCCCTTGACTAGCGACGAGCAGTACTTC. The variable domain in full, with the rest retrieved from reference TRBV18 and TRBJ2-7, is NAGVMQNPRHLVRRRGQEARLRCSPMKGHSHVYWYRQLPEEGLKFMVYLQKENIIDESGMPKERFSAEFPKEGPSILRIQQVVRGDSAAYFCASSPLTSDEQYFGPGTRLTVT.

This rearrangement joins TRBV10-3 to TRBJ1-5, with 9 bases identical to TRBD1. After removal of 6 bases from V and 1 base from J, the junction contained 4 bases not matched to a gene. The CDR3 totals 15 residues. Germline lookup yields CDR1 ENHRY and CDR2 SYGVKD. DNA of the CDR3: TGTGCCATCAGATCGGACAGGGGAAGCAATCAGCCCCAGCATTTT. This sequence encodes CAIRSDRGSNQPQHF.

The rearrangement joins TRBV6-5 to TRBJ1-1; D is uncertain. The CDR3 totals 15 residues. The V end lost 0 bases, the J end lost 8 bases, and 16 bases lay between the germline ends. Germline V gives CDR1 MNHEY, CDR2 SVGAGI. CDR3 DNA: TGTGCCAGCAGTTACTCGGCGGGTTTTTCGCCCGAAGCTTTCTTT. Its translation is CASSYSAGFSPEAFF.

This chain connects TRBV7-3 to TRBJ2-5; 11 bases line up with TRBD2. Germline-derived CDR1 and CDR2 are SGHTA and FQGTGA. The CDR3 contains 17 residues. V was pared by 5 bases and J by 5 bases, with 13 bases of the junction left unmatched. The CDR3 sequence is CASSLGRASGGTETQYF. The CDR3 bases are TGTGCCAGCAGCCTGGGCCGGGCTAGCGGGGGGACCGAGACCCAGTACTTC. Supplemented by reference TRBV7-3 and TRBJ2-5, the full variable domain reads GAGVSQTPSNKVTEKGKYVELRCDPISGHTALYWYRQSLGQGPEFLIYFQGTGAADDSGLPNDRFFAVRPEGSVSTLKIQRTERGDSAVYLCASSLGRASGGTETQYFGPGTRLLVL.

The chain employs TRBV7-3 and TRBJ2-5; D is ambiguous. The ends were cut back, 3 bases at V and 2 bases at J, with 7 bases in the middle. In germline, CDR1 is SGHTA, CDR2 FQGTGA. This CDR3 contains 13 residues. In nucleotides, the CDR3 is TGTGCCAGCAGCTTTGGCAGGCAAGAGACCCAGTACTTC. It codes for CASSFGRQETQYF.

V usage is TRBV7-3 and J usage is TRBJ2-3, with a weak D call TRBD2 (6 bases). The V and J ends lost 3 bases and 1 base respectively, with 8 bases between them. The germline gives CDR1 SGHTA, CDR2 FQGTGA. CDR3 size: 14 residues. CDR3 nucleotide sequence: TGTGCCAGCAGCTTCGGCGGGGGCACAGATACGCAGTATTTT. Its translation is CASSFGGGTDTQYF. Full variable domain (missing parts from reference TRBV7-3 and TRBJ2-3): GAGVSQTPSNKVTEKGKYVELRCDPISGHTALYWYRQSLGQGPEFLIYFQGTGAADDSGLPNDRFFAVRPEGSVSTLKIQRTERGDSAVYLCASSFGGGTDTQYFGPGTRLTVL.

This chain links TRBV11-2 with TRBJ1-4; 9 bases are shared with TRBD1. The germline gives CDR1 SGHAT, CDR2 FQNNGV. CDR3 length: 16 residues. The V gene end was trimmed by 3 bases and the J gene end by 5 bases; junction bases not matched to a gene: 7. The CDR3 is CASSLAYRGRNEKLFF. The CDR3 region has the DNA TGTGCCAGCAGCTTGGCTTACAGGGGGCGCAATGAAAAACTGTTTTTT.

About this clone itself: The junction departs from germline at one end; a sequencing error may be responsible. The chain couples TRBV11-1 to TRBJ1-3; unclear D gene. Germline lookup yields CDR1 SGHAT and CDR2 FQDESV (reference sequence). The CDR3 loop spans 13 amino acids. CDR3 amino acids: CASSEGSANTIYF. The DNA for the CDR3 is TGTGCCAGCAGCGAGGGTTCTGCAAACACCATATATTTT. The full variable domain, completed using reference TRBV11-1 and TRBJ1-3, is EAEVAQSPRYKITEKSQAVAFWCDPISGHATLYWYRQILGQGPELLVQFQDESVVDDSQLPKDRFSAERLKGVDSTLKIQPAELGDSAMYLCASSEGSANTIYFGEGSWLTVV.